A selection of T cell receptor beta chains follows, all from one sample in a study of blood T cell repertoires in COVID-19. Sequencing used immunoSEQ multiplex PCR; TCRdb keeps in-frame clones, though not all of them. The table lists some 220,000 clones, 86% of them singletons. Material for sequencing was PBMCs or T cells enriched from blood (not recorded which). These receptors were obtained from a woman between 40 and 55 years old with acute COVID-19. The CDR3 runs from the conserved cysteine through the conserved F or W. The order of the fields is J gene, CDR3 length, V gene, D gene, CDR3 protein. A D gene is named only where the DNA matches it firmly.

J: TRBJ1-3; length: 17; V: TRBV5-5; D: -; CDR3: CASSLEQVSNPGNTIYF
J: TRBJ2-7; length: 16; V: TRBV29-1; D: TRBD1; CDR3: CSATLGQGTVGHEQYF
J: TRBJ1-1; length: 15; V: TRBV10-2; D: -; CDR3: CASSEDGGKDTEAFF
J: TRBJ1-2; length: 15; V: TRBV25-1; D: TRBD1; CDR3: CASSEAGTGGYGYTF
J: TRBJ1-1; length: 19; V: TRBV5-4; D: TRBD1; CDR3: CASSLRLLGQKGRNTEAFF
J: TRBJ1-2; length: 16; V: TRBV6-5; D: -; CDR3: CASSYSIQRARTSYTF
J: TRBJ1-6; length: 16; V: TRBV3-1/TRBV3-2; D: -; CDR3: CASSHGQFHYNSPLHF
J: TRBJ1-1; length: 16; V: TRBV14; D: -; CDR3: CASSHERQLLNTEAFF
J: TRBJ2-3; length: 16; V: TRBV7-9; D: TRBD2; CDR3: CASSRLAGGQRDTQYF
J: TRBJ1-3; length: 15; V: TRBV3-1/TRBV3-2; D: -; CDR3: CASSRQTGGGDTIYF
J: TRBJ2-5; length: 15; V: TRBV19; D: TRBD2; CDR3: CASSTGGGASETQYF
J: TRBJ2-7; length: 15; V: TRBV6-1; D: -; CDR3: CASSEPPARAYEQYF
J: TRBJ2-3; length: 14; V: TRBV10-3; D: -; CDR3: CAISEARGGDTQYF
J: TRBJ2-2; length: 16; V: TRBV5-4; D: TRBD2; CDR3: CASSLGLAGPTGELFF
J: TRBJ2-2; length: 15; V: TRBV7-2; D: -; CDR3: CASSSTRSNTGELFF
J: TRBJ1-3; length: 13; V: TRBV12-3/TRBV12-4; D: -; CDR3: CASNLGTIETIYF
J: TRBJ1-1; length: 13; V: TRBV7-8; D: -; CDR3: CASSLAQGLEAFF
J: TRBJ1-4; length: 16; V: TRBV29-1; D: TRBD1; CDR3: CSVRGQGAATNEKLFF
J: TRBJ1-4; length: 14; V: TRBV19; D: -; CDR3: CASRDHATNEKLFF
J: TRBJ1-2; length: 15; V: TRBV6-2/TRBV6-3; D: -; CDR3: CASSPHREINYGYTF
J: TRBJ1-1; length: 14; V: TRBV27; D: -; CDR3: CASSFYGVGTEAFF
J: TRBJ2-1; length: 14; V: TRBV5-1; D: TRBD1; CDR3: CASRKQGAINEQFF
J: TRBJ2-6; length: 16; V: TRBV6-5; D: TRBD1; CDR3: CASSSRTGDGANVLTF
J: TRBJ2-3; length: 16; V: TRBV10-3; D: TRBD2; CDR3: CAISESGLGNTDTQYF
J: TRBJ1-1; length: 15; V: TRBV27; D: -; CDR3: CASSFSGQLNTEAFF
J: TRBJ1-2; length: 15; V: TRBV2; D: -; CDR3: CASRGIKTVNYGYTF
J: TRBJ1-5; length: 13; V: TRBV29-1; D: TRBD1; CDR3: CSVQGAANQPQHF
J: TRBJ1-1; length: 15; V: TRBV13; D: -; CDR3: CASSDGGGWDTEAFF
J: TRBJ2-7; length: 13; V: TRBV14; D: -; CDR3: CASSQRLAHEQYF
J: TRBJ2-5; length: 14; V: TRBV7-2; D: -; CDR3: CASSLRALGGTQYF
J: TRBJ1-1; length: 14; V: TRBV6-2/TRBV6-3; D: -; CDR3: CASSPNYRETEAFF
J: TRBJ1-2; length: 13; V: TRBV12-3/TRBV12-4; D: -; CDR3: CASSFSGAYGYTF
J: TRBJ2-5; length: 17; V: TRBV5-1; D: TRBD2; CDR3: CASSRSVSGGRRETQYF
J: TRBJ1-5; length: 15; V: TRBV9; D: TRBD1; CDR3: CASSVGDSSNQPQHF
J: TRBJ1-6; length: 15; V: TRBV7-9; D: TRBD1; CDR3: CASSPLQGGGSPLHF
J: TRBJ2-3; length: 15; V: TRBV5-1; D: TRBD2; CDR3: CASSLRRGGRDTQYF
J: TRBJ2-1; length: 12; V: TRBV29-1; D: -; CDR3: CSVEQVSNEQFF
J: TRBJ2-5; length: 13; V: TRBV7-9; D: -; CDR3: CASSQDFGETQYF
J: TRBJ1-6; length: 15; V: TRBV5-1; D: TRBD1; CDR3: CASSSGTGGNSPLHF
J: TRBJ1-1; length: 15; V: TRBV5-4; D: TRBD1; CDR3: CASSFDRDLNTEAFF
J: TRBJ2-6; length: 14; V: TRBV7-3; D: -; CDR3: CASSFSSGANVLTF
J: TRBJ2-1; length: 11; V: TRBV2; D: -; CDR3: CASSELNEQFF
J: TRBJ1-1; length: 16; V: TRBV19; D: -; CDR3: CASSSSSRGRNVEAFF
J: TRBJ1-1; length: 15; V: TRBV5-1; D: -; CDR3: CASSSISWASTEAFF
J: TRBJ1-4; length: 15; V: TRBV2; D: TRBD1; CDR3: CASSWTGSRNEKLFF
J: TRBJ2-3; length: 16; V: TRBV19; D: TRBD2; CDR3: CASKMRGGGITDTQYF
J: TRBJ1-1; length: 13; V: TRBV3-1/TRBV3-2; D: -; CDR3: CASSQALKREAFF
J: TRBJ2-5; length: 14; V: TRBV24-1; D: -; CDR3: CATSEHGLGGTQYF
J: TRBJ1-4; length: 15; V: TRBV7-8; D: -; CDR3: CASSHSGDDNEKLFF
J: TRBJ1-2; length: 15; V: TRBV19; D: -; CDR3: CASSIVAGVGYGYTF
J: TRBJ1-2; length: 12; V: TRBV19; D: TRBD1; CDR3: CATGQGLYGYTF
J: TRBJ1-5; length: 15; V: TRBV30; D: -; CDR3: CAWSDTDSGNQPQHF
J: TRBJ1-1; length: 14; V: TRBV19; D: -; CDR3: CASSIGEGFPEAFF